The 15 T cell receptor beta chains in this list originate from one sample, sequenced in a study of lymphopenia after photon versus proton radiotherapy. This table comes from immunoSEQ multiplex PCR, and its TCRdb copy is limited to in-frame clones, with some not included. The sample yields about 50,000 clones, roughly nine tenths seen once. The material sequenced was peripheral blood, taken from a patient treated with photon-based radiotherapy. All receptors come from a woman in her thirties or forties with cholangiocarcinoma.

V usage is TRBV6-5 and J usage is TRBJ1-6, with D possibly being TRBD1 (5 bases). Trimming took 5 bases from V and 9 from J, leaving 14 bases between them. In germline, CDR1 is MNHEY, CDR2 SVGAGI. The CDR3 totals 14 residues. CDR3: CASSLEGLFSPLHF. The DNA for the CDR3 is TGTGCCAGCAGTCTAGAGGGACTTTTTTCACCCCTCCACTTT.

The chain couples TRBV5-4 to TRBJ1-2; D is unresolved. The CDR3 runs 12 residues. Trimming removed 5 bases from V and 4 bases from J, with 9 bases in between. Germline-derived CDR1 and CDR2 are SGHNT and YYREEE (reference sequence). CDR3 in DNA: TGTGCCAGCAGTCCCCGATCCTATGGCTACACCTTC. Its protein product is CASSPRSYGYTF.

V is TRBV29-1 and J is TRBJ2-1; D is uncertain. Trimming removed 7 bases at V and 0 bases at J, with 10 bases between. The CDR3 length is 13 residues. Germline-derived CDR1 and CDR2 are SQVTM and ANQGSEA. The CDR3 sequence: CSGSWSSYNEQFF. CDR3 nucleotide sequence: TGCAGCGGCAGTTGGAGCTCCTACAATGAGCAGTTCTTC.

The V and J genes are TRBV7-2 and TRBJ2-1; 9 bases are a match to TRBD2. J gave up 3 bases and V 6 bases, and 6 bases lay outside the gene matches. CDR3 length: 15 amino acids. From germline, CDR1 is SGHTA and CDR2 FQGNSA. The CDR3 here is CASRERLADYNEQFF. The CDR3 bases are TGTGCCAGCAGGGAACGACTAGCGGACTACAATGAGCAGTTCTTC.

The rearrangement uses TRBV7-9 and TRBJ1-2; weak D call: TRBD1 (6 bases). CDR3 length: 13 amino acids. Trimming removed 4 bases at V and 4 bases at J, with 10 bases between. Per germline, CDR1 SEHNR and CDR2 FQNEAQ (reference sequence). The CDR3 reads CASSYRDGYGYTF. The CDR3 DNA reads as TGTGCCAGCAGCTACAGGGATGGCTATGGCTACACCTTC.

The genes are TRBV7-6 and TRBJ2-5; the D call may be TRBD1 or TRBD2 (5 bases each). The V gene lost 0 bases and the J gene lost 3 bases, with 8 bases spanning the gap. Germline lookup yields CDR1 SGHVS and CDR2 FNYEAQ. The CDR3 sequence is 14 residues long. The CDR3 DNA is TGTGCCAGCAGCTTAGCGGGGGTTAAAGAGACCCAGTACTTC. Translating it yields CASSLAGVKETQYF.

The V gene is TRBV18, the J gene TRBJ1-2; no reliable D call. The germline V gene has CDR1 KGHSH and CDR2 LQKENI. The CDR3 consists of 13 residues. V gave up 3 bases and J gave up 4 bases, with 9 bases separating them. The CDR3 DNA is TGTGCCAGCTCACCTTCCGAGGGCTATGGCTACACCTTC. This sequence encodes CASSPSEGYGYTF.

The chain has TRBV6-5 and TRBJ2-2, with D unclear. In germline, CDR1 is MNHEY, CDR2 SVGAGI. The CDR3 loop spans 14 amino acids. V lost 0 bases, J lost 5 bases, and 7 bases lay in between. The CDR3 nucleotides read TGTGCCAGCAGTTACTCGACACTGACCGGGGAGCTGTTTTTT. It translates to CASSYSTLTGELFF.

The chain combines TRBV9 with TRBJ2-7; D not resolved. The CDR3 loop spans 15 amino acids. Trimming removed 4 bases from V and 3 bases from J, with 17 bases in between. Germline V gene data show CDR1 as SGDLS and CDR2 as YYNGEE. CDR3: CASSPQAVTSYEQYF. The CDR3 DNA is TGTGCCAGCAGCCCCCAGGCAGTGACCAGCTACGAGCAGTACTTC.

V is TRBV5-1 and J is TRBJ2-3; 13 bases align to TRBD2. The CDR3 spans 17 residues. J lost 9 bases, V lost 4 bases, and 14 bases had no gene match. CDR1 and CDR2 from the germline V gene are SGHRS and YFSETQ. CDR3 sequence (DNA): TGCGCCAGCAGCCCCCTAGAACTAGCGGGAGGGCCGGGGACGCAGTATTTT. Amino acid sequence: CASSPLELAGGPGTQYF.

This chain links TRBV7-9 with TRBJ2-7; D is uncertain. Trimming took 5 bases from V and 4 from J, leaving 12 bases between them. The CDR3 consists of 13 residues. Germline V gene data show CDR1 as SEHNR and CDR2 as FQNEAQ (reference sequence). In DNA form, the CDR3 reads TGTGCCAGCAGCCCCTCTGAGGAATACGAGCAGTACTTC. It yields the protein CASSPSEEYEQYF.

V usage is TRBV6-6 and J usage is TRBJ1-1; D not certain. This CDR3 contains 13 residues. The V end was cut by 3 bases, the J end by 4 bases, with 9 bases between. Germline lookup yields CDR1 MNHNY and CDR2 SVGAGI (reference sequence). CDR3 region: CASSYQVGTEAFF. The CDR3 region has the DNA TGTGCCAGCAGTTATCAGGTGGGCACTGAAGCTTTCTTT.

This chain links TRBV28 with TRBJ1-1; D may be TRBD1 (6 bases). The CDR3 is 16 amino acids. From germline, CDR1 is MDHEN and CDR2 SYDVKM. The ends were cut back, 6 bases at V and 7 bases at J, with 24 bases in the middle. CDR3 protein: CASSPRVWGAEGEAFF. CDR3 bases: TGTGCCAGCAGCCCGCGGGTTTGGGGGGCTGAAGGTGAAGCTTTCTTT.

The chain has TRBV28 and TRBJ1-5; D might be TRBD1 (6 bases). The germline V and J ends were trimmed by 7 bases and 3 bases, with 16 bases remaining between them. Looked up from germline, CDR1 is MDHEN and CDR2 is SYDVKM. The CDR3 is 15 amino acids. The CDR3 loop reads CASTPHDRNNQPQHF. The CDR3, as DNA: TGTGCCAGCACCCCCCATGACAGGAACAATCAGCCCCAGCATTTT. The variable domain in full, with the rest retrieved from reference TRBV28 and TRBJ1-5, is DVKVTQSSRYLVKRTGEKVFLECVQDMDHENMFWYRQDPGLGLRLIYFSYDVKMKEKGDIPEGYSVSREKKERFSLILESASTNQTSMYLCASTPHDRNNQPQHFGDGTRLSIL.

The chain combines TRBV27 with TRBJ2-7, with D tentatively TRBD2 (5 bases). V lost 4 bases, J lost 0 bases, and 10 bases lay in between. This CDR3 contains 14 residues. CDR1 MNHEY and CDR2 SMNVEV come from the germline V gene (reference sequence). CDR3 nucleotides: TGTGCCAGCAGTTCACCGGGAAGCTCCTACGAGCAGTACTTC. It is translated as CASSSPGSSYEQYF.